This T cell receptor (beta chain) is from a study of a mutant IDH1 vaccine in newly diagnosed glioma. About the research overall: Patients began vaccination 4-6 weeks after radiotherapy alone, or with temozolomide cycles. Most patients had received both radiotherapy and temozolomide, the prior options being radiotherapy, temozolomide, or both. Averaging roughly 40 years of age, treated patients were about 60% male and 37.5% female. Findings and caveats of the study: Evidence of vaccine-induced immune responses was documented in less than 95% of patients.

Profiling relied on immunoSEQ multiplex PCR, and the TCRdb table lists in-frame clones only, not all of them. The sample yields about 61,000 clones, about 80% seen once. In the case of this clone: Its specificity is not known.

The time point here: week 11, during vaccination. Alongside topical imiquimod, each dose of vaccine comprised 300 ug of mutant IDH1 20-mer peptide. Per germline, CDR1 SQVTM and CDR2 ANQGSEA. This CDR3 spans 12 amino acids. The V and J ends lost 4 bases and 5 bases respectively, with 12 bases between them. The specimen comprised PBMCs, sampled from a glioma patient whose treatment included an IDH1 peptide vaccine. The sequence was collected from a man aged 50 to 59 with glioma. This chain uses TRBV29-1 with TRBJ2-7; possible D gene TRBD2, 5 bases. Here the CDR3 reads CSVGGMRDEQYF. CDR3 bases: TGCAGCGTTGGAGGGATGCGGGACGAGCAGTACTTC.